This TCR beta chain was profiled in a study of T cells in localized non-small cell lung cancer. The CDR3 is made up of 11 amino acids. Trimming cost V 6 bases and J 3 bases, with 4 bases left between them. Germline CDR1 reads SGHAT; CDR2 reads FQNNGV. Points on this clone: Its antigen is as yet unknown.

Whole-study findings and limits: Researchers found a median around 61 of the top 100 tumor clones in adjacent lung.

Measured with immunoSEQ multiplex PCR; TCRdb has only the in-frame clones, and not every one. The sample lists about 13,000 clones; 85% to 90% were seen once. This specimen consisted of peripheral blood, obtained before any cancer treatment. The clonotype was recovered from a male donor at least 60 years old with stage III lung adenocarcinoma. The V and J genes are TRBV11-2 and TRBJ2-3, with D unclear. CDR3 region: CASRKTDTQYF. The CDR3 DNA sequence: TGTGCCAGCAGGAAAACAGATACGCAGTATTTT.